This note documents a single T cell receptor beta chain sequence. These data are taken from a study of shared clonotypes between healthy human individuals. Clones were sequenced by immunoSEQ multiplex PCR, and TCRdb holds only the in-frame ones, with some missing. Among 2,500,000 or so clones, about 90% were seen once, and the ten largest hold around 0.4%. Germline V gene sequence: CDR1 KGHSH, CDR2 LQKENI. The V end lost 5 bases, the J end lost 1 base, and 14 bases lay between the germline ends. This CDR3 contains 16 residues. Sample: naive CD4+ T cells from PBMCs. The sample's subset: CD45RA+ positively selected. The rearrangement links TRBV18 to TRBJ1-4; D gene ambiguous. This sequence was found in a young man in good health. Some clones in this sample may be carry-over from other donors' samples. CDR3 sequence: CASSSSATRTNEKLFF. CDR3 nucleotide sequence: TGTGCCAGCTCATCTTCGGCCACGAGAACTAATGAAAAACTGTTTTTT.